The 18 T cell receptor beta chains below come from one sample, sequenced in a study of T cell responses to AZD1222 COVID-19 vaccine. Measured with immunoSEQ multiplex PCR; TCRdb has only the in-frame clones, and not every one. The sample lists 180,000 or so clones; 88% were seen once. This material consisted of peripheral blood, taken on day 0 of AZD1222 vaccination. The origin of the receptors is an adult in good health.

The chain links TRBV6-1 to TRBJ1-5; D ambiguous. The CDR3 contains 20 residues. Between the trimmed V and J ends, which lost 0 bases and 4 bases, there was a span of 25 bases. Germline CDR1 MNHNS, CDR2 SASEGT. CDR3 sequence (DNA): TGTGCCAGCAGTGAAGCGCTTCGAGACTCCAGGTTTTGGGGAAATCAGCCCCAGCATTTT. Translation gives CASSEALRDSRFWGNQPQHF.

This clone is a singleton in its sample. This rearrangement joins TRBV7-8 to TRBJ2-5; tentative D call: TRBD1 (6 bases). V was trimmed by 2 bases and J by 2 bases, leaving 9 bases between them. Germline V gives CDR1 SGHVS, CDR2 FQNEAQ. The length of the CDR3 is 14 residues. The CDR3 spells CASSLNRAQETQYF. CDR3 coding DNA: TGTGCCAGCAGCTTAAACAGGGCACAAGAGACCCAGTACTTC.

The chain is built from TRBV9 and TRBJ2-2, with D possibly TRBD2 on 5 matching bases. V was trimmed by 0 bases and J by 4 bases, leaving 10 bases between them. Germline V gene sequence: CDR1 SGDLS, CDR2 YYNGEE. CDR3 size: 15 residues. The CDR3 region has the DNA TGTGCCAGCAGCGTAGTTCCGGGGTTCACCGGGGAGCTGTTTTTT. Translated: CASSVVPGFTGELFF.

The J gene is TRBJ2-1, the V gene TRBV5-6, with 7 bases fitting TRBD1. Trimming removed 0 bases from V and 8 bases from J; junction bases left unmatched: 14. The CDR3 is 17 residues long. Germline V gene sequence: CDR1 SGHDT, CDR2 YYEEEE. The CDR3 DNA reads as TGTGCCAGCAGCTTGGGGATTGACAGGGAACTATTCGATGAGCAGTTCTTC. Protein product: CASSLGIDRELFDEQFF. The variable domain in full, completed from reference TRBV5-6 and TRBJ2-1, reads DAGVTQSPTHLIKTRGQQVTLRCSPKSGHDTVSWYQQALGQGPQFIFQYYEEEERQRGNFPDRFSGHQFPNYSSELNVNALLLGDSALYLCASSLGIDRELFDEQFFGPGTRLTVL.

This rearrangement joins TRBV5-6 to TRBJ1-6; TRBD1 aligns across 8 bases. V trimming: 2 bases; J trimming: 7 bases; junction bases outside the gene matches: 5. CDR1 and CDR2 from the germline V gene are SGHDT and YYEEEE. This CDR3 comprises 15 residues. CDR3 in DNA: TGTGCCAGCAGCTTAACCGGGACAGGAAATTCACCCCTCCACTTT. Translating it yields CASSLTGTGNSPLHF. Filled out from reference TRBV5-6 and TRBJ1-6, the complete variable domain reads DAGVTQSPTHLIKTRGQQVTLRCSPKSGHDTVSWYQQALGQGPQFIFQYYEEEERQRGNFPDRFSGHQFPNYSSELNVNALLLGDSALYLCASSLTGTGNSPLHFGNGTRLTVT.

The chain carries TRBV7-3 and TRBJ1-2, with 12 nucleotides matching TRBD1. Germline CDR1 SGHTA, CDR2 FQGTGA. This CDR3 has 14 amino acids. V was pared by 5 bases and J by 6 bases, with 4 bases of the junction left unmatched. The CDR3 region is CASSAGTGGDGYTF. Here the CDR3 DNA reads TGTGCCAGCAGCGCCGGGACAGGGGGCGATGGCTACACCTTC.

The gene calls are TRBV30 and TRBJ1-1; no firm D call. The germline V and J ends were trimmed by 5 bases and 2 bases, with 12 bases remaining between them. Germline CDR1 and CDR2: GTSNPN and SVGIG (reference sequence). The CDR3 is 13 amino acids. The CDR3 here is CAWLTTQNTEAFF. CDR3 DNA sequence: TGTGCCTGGCTAACCACCCAAAACACTGAAGCTTTCTTT.

V usage is TRBV6-5 and J usage is TRBJ1-2; D is ambiguous. V gave up 0 bases and J gave up 8 bases, with 13 bases separating them. This CDR3 comprises 14 residues. CDR1 MNHEY and CDR2 SVGAGI come from the germline V gene. The CDR3 protein is CASSYSAASVGYTF. CDR3 nucleotides: TGTGCCAGCAGTTACTCGGCAGCCTCTGTGGGCTACACCTTC.

This rearrangement joins TRBV20-1 to TRBJ1-5; D is perhaps TRBD1 (5 bases). Looked up from germline, CDR1 is DFQATT and CDR2 is SNEGSKA (reference sequence). There are 13 residues in the CDR3. V lost 3 bases and J 7 bases, leaving 13 bases between the germline ends. CDR3 bases: TGCAGTGCTAGTACAGGATTTGGACAGCCCCAGCATTTT. Translated, it gives CSASTGFGQPQHF.

This chain connects TRBV6-5 to TRBJ1-4, with TRBD1 matching over 10 bases. CDR1 and CDR2 (germline): MNHEY, SVGAGI. CDR3 length equals 14 residues. V was pared by 5 bases and J by 8 bases, with 5 bases of the junction left unmatched. The CDR3 DNA reads as TGTGCCAGCAGTACGGACAGGGGGGGGGAAAAACTGTTTTTT. It encodes CASSTDRGGEKLFF.

The chain recombines TRBV7-6 with TRBJ2-7, with 7 bases that match TRBD2. The CDR3 consists of 14 residues. Germline values: CDR1 SGHVS, CDR2 FNYEAQ. Germline trimming cut 3 bases from V and 4 bases from J; bases unmatched to any gene: 6. For the CDR3, the DNA is TGTGCCAGCAGCTTCCCAGGGAGGGAATACGAGCAGTACTTC. Its translation is CASSFPGREYEQYF.

This clone appeared a single time. The chain has TRBV2 and TRBJ2-7; 8 bases align to TRBD1. Germline assignment: CDR1 SNHLY and CDR2 FYNNEI. This CDR3 region has 15 residues. J was trimmed by 5 bases and V by 3 bases; bases with no gene match: 9. Written as DNA, the CDR3 is TGTGCCAGCAGTGACACGGGACAGGACGATAACGAGCAGTACTTC. It is translated as CASSDTGQDDNEQYF.

This chain links TRBV19 with TRBJ2-1; 9 nucleotides match TRBD2. Germline CDR1 is LNHDA and CDR2 is SQIVND (reference sequence). Trimming removed 6 bases from V and 7 bases from J; junction bases left unmatched: 10. The CDR3 covers 15 residues. CDR3 in DNA: TGTGCCAGTAGCGCGCGGGGGGGTGAGTGGAATGAGCAGTTCTTC. Translation: CASSARGGEWNEQFF.

This chain joins TRBV27 and TRBJ2-1; D tentatively fits TRBD1 or TRBD2 (5 bases each). Germline CDR1 MNHEY, CDR2 SMNVEV (reference sequence). Trimming stripped 5 bases from V and 9 bases from J, with 14 bases between. The CDR3 is made up of 13 amino acids. CDR3 in DNA: TGTGCCAGCAGTAAACCGGGGCCCGGTGAGCAGTTCTTC. It yields the protein CASSKPGPGEQFF.

The rearrangement uses TRBV30 and TRBJ2-7; D perhaps matches TRBD2 (7 bases). The CDR3 loop spans 16 amino acids. V was trimmed by 0 bases and J by 6 bases, leaving 21 bases between them. Looked up from germline, CDR1 is GTSNPN and CDR2 is SVGIG (reference sequence). CDR3 nucleotides: TGTGCCTGGAGTGTACGGTCGAGGGGGGGTGGGTCCGAGCAGTACTTC. It specifies CAWSVRSRGGGSEQYF.

The table lists this clone with a count of one. The chain links TRBV10-3 to TRBJ2-3; 7 bases match TRBD1. This CDR3 has 14 residues. Germline V gene lookup returns CDR1 ENHRY and CDR2 SYGVKD. The V gene end was trimmed by 10 bases and the J gene end by 2 bases; junction bases not matched to a gene: 9. The CDR3 DNA reads TGTGCCACCACCCCGGGGACAGTCACAGATACGCAGTATTTT. This sequence encodes CATTPGTVTDTQYF.

The chain recombines TRBV24-1 with TRBJ2-2; the D gene could be TRBD1 or TRBD2 (5 bases each). CDR3 length: 15 residues. Germline V gives CDR1 KGHDR, CDR2 SFDVKD. The germline V and J ends were trimmed by 10 bases and 2 bases, with 16 bases remaining between them. CDR3: CATLPGPPNTGELFF. CDR3 DNA sequence: TGTGCCACGCTCCCGGGACCTCCAAACACCGGGGAGCTGTTTTTT.

The chain joins TRBV5-1 to TRBJ2-1; D is undetermined. Trimming removed 4 bases at V and 0 bases at J, with 8 bases between. Germline V gene sequence: CDR1 SGHRS, CDR2 YFSETQ. CDR3 length equals 14 residues. The CDR3 spells CASSPTTSYNEQFF. CDR3 nucleotide sequence: TGCGCCAGCAGCCCCACGACCTCCTACAATGAGCAGTTCTTC.